This T cell receptor (beta chain) was captured by sequencing in a study of molecular identifiers for immune sequencing clone quantification. General study results and limits: Beyond 20 RNA copies, clones held over 98% of effector molecules, compared with under 1% in naive cells.

CDR3 length equals 14 residues. Germline CDR1 is SGHTA and CDR2 is FQGNSA. Regarding this clonotype: Antigen unknown. A much larger clone differs from this one at a single base, so this may be a read error.

Sorted naive CD8 T cells were those defined as CD8+CD4-CCR7+CD45RA+. Listed TCR primers, together with previously described methods, were used for the bulk TCR libraries. A single record per CDR3 protein comes from TCRdb applying MiXCR to the PCR reads. This table has about 640,000 distinct CDR3 sequences, 15% to 20% appearing once. This sequence joins TRBV7-2 and TRBJ2-7; perhaps TRBD1 as D (6 bases). This TCR was recovered from a human donor in good health. Some libraries in this study had Jurkat cell RNA spiked in. Source material: naive CD8+ T cells from blood, with Jurkat cell RNA spiked in. Subset given: FACS-sorted CD8+CD4-CCR7+CD45RA+ naive T cells. The CDR3 protein is CASSPIGRGYEQCF. The CDR3 coding sequence is TGTGCCAGCAGCCCCATCGGCAGGGGTTACGAGCAGTGCTTC. The complete variable domain, with remaining parts taken from reference TRBV7-2 and TRBJ2-7, reads GAGVSQSPSNKVTEKGKDVELRCDPISGHTALYWYRQSLGQGLEFLIYFQGNSAPDKSGLPSDRFSAERTGGSVSTLTIQRTQQEDSAVYLCASSPIGRGYEQCFGPGTRLTVT.